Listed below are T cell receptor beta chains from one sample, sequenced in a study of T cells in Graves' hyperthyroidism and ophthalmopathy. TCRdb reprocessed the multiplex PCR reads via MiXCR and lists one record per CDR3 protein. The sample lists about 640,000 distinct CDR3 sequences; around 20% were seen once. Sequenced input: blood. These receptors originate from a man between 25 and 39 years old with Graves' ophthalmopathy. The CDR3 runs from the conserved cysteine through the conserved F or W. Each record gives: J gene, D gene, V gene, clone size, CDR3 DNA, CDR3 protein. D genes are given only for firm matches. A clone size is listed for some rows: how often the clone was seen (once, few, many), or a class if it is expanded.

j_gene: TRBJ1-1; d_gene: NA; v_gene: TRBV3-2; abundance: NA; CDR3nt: TGTGCCAGCAGCCAATTTAAAGGACATTACACTGAAGCTTTCTTT; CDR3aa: CASSQFKGHYTEAFF
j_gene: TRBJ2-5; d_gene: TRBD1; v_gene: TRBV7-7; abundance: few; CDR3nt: TGTGCTAGCAGCTTGGGCAGGGGGCGAGAGACCCAGTACTTC; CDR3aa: CASSLGRGRETQYF
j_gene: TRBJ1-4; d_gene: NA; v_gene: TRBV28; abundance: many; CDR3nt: TGTGCCAGCAGTTTCAGCAGGGGCAATGAAAAACTGTTTTTT; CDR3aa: CASSFSRGNEKLFF
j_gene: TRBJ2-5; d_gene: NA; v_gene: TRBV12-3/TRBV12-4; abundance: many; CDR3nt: TGTGCCAGCAGTTGGGGACGGCAGTACCAAGAGACCCAGTACTTC; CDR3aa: CASSWGRQYQETQYF
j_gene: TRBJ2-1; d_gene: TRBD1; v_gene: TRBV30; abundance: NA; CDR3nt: TGTGCCTGGAGTGTCCCGGGACAGGGGATCGATGAGCAGTTCTTC; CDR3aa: CAWSVPGQGIDEQFF
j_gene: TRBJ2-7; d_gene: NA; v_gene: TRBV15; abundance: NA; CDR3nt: TGTGCCACCAGCAGAGAGGCAAGTTCCAAGCAGTACTTC; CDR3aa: CATSREASSKQYF
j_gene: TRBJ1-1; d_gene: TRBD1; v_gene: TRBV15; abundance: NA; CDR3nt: TGTGCCACCAGCCCCGGACAGGGGGCGTTCACTGAAGCTTTCTTT; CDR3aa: CATSPGQGAFTEAFF
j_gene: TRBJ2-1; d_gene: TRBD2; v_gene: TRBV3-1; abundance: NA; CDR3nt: TGTGCCAGCAGCGACATTAGCGGGCCCTACAATGAGCAGTTCTTC; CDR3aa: CASSDISGPYNEQFF
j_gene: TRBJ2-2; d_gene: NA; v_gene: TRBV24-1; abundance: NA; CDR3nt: TGTGCCACCGCCGACAGCTATTACACCGGGGAGCTGTTTTTT; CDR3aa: CATADSYYTGELFF
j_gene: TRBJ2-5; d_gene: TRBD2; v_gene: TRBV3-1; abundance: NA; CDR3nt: TGTGCCAGCAGTTTCAGCGGGAGACTTCAAGAGACCCAGTACTTC; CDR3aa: CASSFSGRLQETQYF
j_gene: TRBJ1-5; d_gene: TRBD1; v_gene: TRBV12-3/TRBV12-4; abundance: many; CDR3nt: TGTGCCAGCAGTTCTGGGGACAGAACTCGCAATCAGCCCCAGCATTTT; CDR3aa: CASSSGDRTRNQPQHF
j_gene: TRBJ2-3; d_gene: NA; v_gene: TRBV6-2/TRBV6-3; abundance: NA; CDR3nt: TGTGCCAGCAGTGGGGGTGGTAGGGGGGAAGATACGCAGTATTTT; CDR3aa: CASSGGGRGEDTQYF
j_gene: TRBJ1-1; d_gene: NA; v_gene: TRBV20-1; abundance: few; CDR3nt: TGCAGTGCCCCTCCGGGCACTGAAGCTTTCTTT; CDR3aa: CSAPPGTEAFF
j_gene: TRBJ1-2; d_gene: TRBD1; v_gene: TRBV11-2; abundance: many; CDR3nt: TGTGCCAGCAGCTTGTTCCGGGACAGAAGTCAAGCTAACTATGGCTACACCTTC; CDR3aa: CASSLFRDRSQANYGYTF
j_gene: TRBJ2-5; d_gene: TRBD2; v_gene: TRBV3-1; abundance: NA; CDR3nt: TGTGCCAGCAACTTAGCGGGAGTCGAAGAGACCCAGTACTTC; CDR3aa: CASNLAGVEETQYF
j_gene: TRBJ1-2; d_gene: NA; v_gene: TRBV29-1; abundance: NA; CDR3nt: TGCAGCGTTGAATCCAGGATCTATGGCTACACCTTC; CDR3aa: CSVESRIYGYTF
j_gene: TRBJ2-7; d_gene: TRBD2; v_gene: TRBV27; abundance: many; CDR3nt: TGTGCCAGCAGTTTTGCGGGAGGGACCTACGAGCAGTACTTC; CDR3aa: CASSFAGGTYEQYF
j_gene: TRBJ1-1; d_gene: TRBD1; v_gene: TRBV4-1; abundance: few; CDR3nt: TGCGCCAGCAGCCGAGGGGGACAGTCAGGTGAAGCTTTCTTT; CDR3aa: CASSRGGQSGEAFF
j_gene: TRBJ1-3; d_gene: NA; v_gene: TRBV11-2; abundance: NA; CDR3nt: TGTGCCAGCAGTCCCGCCACCTGGGCAGTCTCTGGAAACACCATATATTTT; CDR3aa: CASSPATWAVSGNTIYF
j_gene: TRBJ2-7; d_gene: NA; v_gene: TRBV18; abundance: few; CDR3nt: TGTGCCAGCTCATCCGGCCGGGGCGATGGGTACGAGCAGTACTTC; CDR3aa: CASSSGRGDGYEQYF
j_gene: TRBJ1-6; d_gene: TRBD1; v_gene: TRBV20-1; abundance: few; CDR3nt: TGCAGTGCTACCAAGACAGGGGGCAATTCACCCCTCCACTTT; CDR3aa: CSATKTGGNSPLHF
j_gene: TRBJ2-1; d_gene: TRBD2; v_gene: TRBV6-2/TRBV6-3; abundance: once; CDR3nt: TGTGCCGGCAGTTACTCCGGACTAGCGTCGAGCAATGAGCAGTTCTTC; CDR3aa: CAGSYSGLASSNEQFF
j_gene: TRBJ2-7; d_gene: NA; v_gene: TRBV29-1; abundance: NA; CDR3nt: TGCAGCGTTGATAGCCAGGGGACCCTTGGTGAGCAGTACTTC; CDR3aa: CSVDSQGTLGEQYF
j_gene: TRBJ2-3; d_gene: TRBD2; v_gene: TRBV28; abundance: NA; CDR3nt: TGTGCCAGCAGCTATATTAGCGGGCAGACTAGCACAGATACGCAGTATTTT; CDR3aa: CASSYISGQTSTDTQYF
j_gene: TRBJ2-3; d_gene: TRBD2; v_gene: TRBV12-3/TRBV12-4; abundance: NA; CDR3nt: TGTGCCAGCAGTTTACGGTGGCTAGCGGGCACAGATACGCAGTATTTT; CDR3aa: CASSLRWLAGTDTQYF
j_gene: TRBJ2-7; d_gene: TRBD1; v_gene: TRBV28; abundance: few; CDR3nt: TGTACCAGCAGTTCTACAGGGGGAGCCTACGAGCAGTACTTC; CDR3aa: CTSSSTGGAYEQYF
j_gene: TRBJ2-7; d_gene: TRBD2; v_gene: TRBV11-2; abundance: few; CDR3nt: TGTGCCAGCAGCTGGGTAGCGGGAGTGAGGGAGCAGTACTTC; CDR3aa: CASSWVAGVREQYF
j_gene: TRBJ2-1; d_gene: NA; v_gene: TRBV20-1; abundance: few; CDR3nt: TGCAGTGAAGAAAAGGGCTCCTACAATGAGCAGTTCTTC; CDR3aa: CSEEKGSYNEQFF
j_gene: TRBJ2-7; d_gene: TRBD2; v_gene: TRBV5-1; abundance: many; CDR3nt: TGTGCCAGCAGCTTAGCGGGCAACTCCTACGAGCAGTACTTC; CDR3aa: CASSLAGNSYEQYF
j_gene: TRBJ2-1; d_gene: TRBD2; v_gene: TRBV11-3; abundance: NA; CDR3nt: TGTGCCAGCAGTGGGCGGGCTAAAGCGGGGGAGGTCCATGAGCAGTTCTTC; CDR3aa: CASSGRAKAGEVHEQFF
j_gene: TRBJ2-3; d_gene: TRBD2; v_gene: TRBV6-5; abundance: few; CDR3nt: TGTGCCAGCAGTGACCTAGGACTAGCGGGCACAGATACGCAGTATTTT; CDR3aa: CASSDLGLAGTDTQYF
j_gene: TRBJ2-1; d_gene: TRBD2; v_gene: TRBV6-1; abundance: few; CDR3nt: TGTGCCAGCAGTGGGACTAGCGGGAGGGCCGGGTATGAGCAGTTCTTC; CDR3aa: CASSGTSGRAGYEQFF
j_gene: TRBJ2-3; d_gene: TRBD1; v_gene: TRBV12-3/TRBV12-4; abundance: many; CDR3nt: TGTGCCAGCAGTCCCACACAGGGGGCGCGCACAGATACGCAGTATTTT; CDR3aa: CASSPTQGARTDTQYF
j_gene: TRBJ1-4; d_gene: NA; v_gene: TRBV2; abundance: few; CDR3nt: TGTGCCAGCAGTGATAAGGGGCTGGCTAATGAAAAACTGTTTTTT; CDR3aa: CASSDKGLANEKLFF
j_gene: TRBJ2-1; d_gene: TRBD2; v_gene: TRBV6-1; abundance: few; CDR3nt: TGTGCCAGCAGTGAAGCTGGGGGCCGGATAGCGGGAGGGCTTTACAATGAGCAGTTCTTC; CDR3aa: CASSEAGGRIAGGLYNEQFF
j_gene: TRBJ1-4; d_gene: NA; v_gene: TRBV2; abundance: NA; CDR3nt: TGTGCCAGCAGTGGAAGATGGGCTGAAAAACTGTTTTTT; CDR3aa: CASSGRWAEKLFF
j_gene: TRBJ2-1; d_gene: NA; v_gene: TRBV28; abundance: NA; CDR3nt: TGTGCCGGCAGTTTTACAGGGTTCGATGAGCAGTTCTTC; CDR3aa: CAGSFTGFDEQFF
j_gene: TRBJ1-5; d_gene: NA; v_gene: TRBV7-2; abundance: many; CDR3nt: TGTGCCAGCAGCTTAGTGGGGGGACCCTATAGCAATCAGCCCCAGCATTTT; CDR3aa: CASSLVGGPYSNQPQHF
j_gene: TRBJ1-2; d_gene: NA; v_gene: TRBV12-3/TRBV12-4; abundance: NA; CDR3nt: TGTGCCAGCAGTTTAGTCTCTTCTGGATGGACCTTTTATGGCTACACCTTC; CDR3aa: CASSLVSSGWTFYGYTF
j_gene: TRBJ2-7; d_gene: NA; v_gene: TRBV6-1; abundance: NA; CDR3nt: TGTGCCAGCGGGATTGGAGGCATCGAGCAGTACTTC; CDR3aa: CASGIGGIEQYF
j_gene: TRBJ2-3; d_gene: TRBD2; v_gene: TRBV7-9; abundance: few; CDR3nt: TGTGCCAGCAGACGACTAGCGGGAGTTCGCGATACGCAGTATTTT; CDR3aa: CASRRLAGVRDTQYF
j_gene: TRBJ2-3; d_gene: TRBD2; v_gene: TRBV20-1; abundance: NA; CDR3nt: TGCAGTGCTAGAGATAGCGAGACTAGCGGGAGGCAGTATTTT; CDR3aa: CSARDSETSGRQYF
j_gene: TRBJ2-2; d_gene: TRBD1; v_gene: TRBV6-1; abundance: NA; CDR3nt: TGTGCCAGCAGTTGGGCCGGGACAGCTGGGGAGCTGTTTTTT; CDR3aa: CASSWAGTAGELFF
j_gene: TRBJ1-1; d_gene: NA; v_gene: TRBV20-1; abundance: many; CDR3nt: TGCAGTGCTAGACTAGGTCCAGCGAACACTGAAGCTTTCTTT; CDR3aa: CSARLGPANTEAFF
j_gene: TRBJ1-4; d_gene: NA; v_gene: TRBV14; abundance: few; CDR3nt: TGTGCCAGCAGCCAAGCAGGGATCAGCGCTAATGAAAAACTGTTTTTT; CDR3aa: CASSQAGISANEKLFF
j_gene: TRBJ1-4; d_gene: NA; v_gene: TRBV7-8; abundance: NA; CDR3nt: TGTGCCAGCAGCTTATGGGGCGAGGCTAATGAAAAACTGTTTTTT; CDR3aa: CASSLWGEANEKLFF
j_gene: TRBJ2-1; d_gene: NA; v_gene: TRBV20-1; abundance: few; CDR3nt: TGCAGTGCTGTGAGCGGAGTGGGGTACAATGAGCAGTTCTTC; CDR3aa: CSAVSGVGYNEQFF
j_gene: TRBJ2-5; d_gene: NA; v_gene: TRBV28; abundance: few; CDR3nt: TGTGCCAGCAGTCTACTTGGAACGGTACAAGAGACCCAGTACTTC; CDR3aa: CASSLLGTVQETQYF
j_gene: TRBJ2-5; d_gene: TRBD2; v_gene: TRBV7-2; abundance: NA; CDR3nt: TGTGCCAGCAGCTTAGGCTGGGCGGGAGAGTTAGAGACCCAGTACTTC; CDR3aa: CASSLGWAGELETQYF
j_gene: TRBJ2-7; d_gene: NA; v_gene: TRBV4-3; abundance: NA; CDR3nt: TGCGCCAGCAGCCATGGAGAGACCTCAACCTACGAGCAGTACTTC; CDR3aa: CASSHGETSTYEQYF
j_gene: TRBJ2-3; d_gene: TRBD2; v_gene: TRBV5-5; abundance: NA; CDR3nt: TGTGCCAGCAGCTCAAGAGGACTAGCAACAGATACGCAGTATTTT; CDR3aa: CASSSRGLATDTQYF
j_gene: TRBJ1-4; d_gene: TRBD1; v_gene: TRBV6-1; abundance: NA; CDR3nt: TGTGCCAGCAGTCGACAGGGCGGGGAAAAACTGTTTTTT; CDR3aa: CASSRQGGEKLFF
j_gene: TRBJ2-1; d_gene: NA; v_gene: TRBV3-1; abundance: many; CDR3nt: TGTGCCAGCAGCGCGAGCTCCTACAATGAGCAGTTCTTC; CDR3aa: CASSASSYNEQFF
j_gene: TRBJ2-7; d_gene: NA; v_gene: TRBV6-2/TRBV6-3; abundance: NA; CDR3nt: TGTGCCAGCAGTTCGACGGAACACGAGCAGTACTTC; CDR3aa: CASSSTEHEQYF